Below, 32 T cell receptor beta chains from the same sample are listed, as sequenced in a study of cytomegalovirus exposure and HLA in healthy donors. Both 60 Vbeta primers and 13 Jbeta primers went into the PCR. Only in-frame clones appear in the TCRdb table, and some are missing; sequencing was by immunoSEQ multiplex PCR. The sample is made up of 40,000 or so clones, and the top ten hold less than 1.5% of it. Specimen: PBMCs. All receptors derive from a man younger than 40 in good health and CMV-seronegative.

V and J are TRBV10-1 and TRBJ2-7; 14 nucleotides match TRBD2. Germline assignment: CDR1 WNHNN and CDR2 SYGVQD (reference sequence). V lost 2 bases and J lost 2; bases outside the gene matches: 5. There are 17 residues in the CDR3. CDR3 sequence (DNA): TGCGCCAGCAGTGAGATTAGACTAGCGGGAGGGCCCTACGAGCAGTACTTC. The encoded protein is CASSEIRLAGGPYEQYF.

J is TRBJ1-1 and V is TRBV29-1; D might be TRBD1 (6 bases). This CDR3 is 14 amino acids long. CDR1 and CDR2 from the germline V gene are SQVTM and ANQGSEA. V was clipped by 3 bases and J by 4 bases, with 15 bases between them. CDR3 sequence: CSVDPRGGGTEAFF. The CDR3 DNA sequence: TGCAGCGTTGATCCCCGGGGAGGGGGCACTGAAGCTTTCTTT. The full variable domain, in which reference TRBV29-1 and TRBJ1-1 provide the parts outside the CDR3, is SAVISQKPSRDICQRGTSLTIQCQVDSQVTMMFWYRQQPGQSLTLIATANQGSEATYESGFVIDKFPISRPNLTFSTLTVSNMSPEDSSIYLCSVDPRGGGTEAFFGQGTRLTVV.

V is TRBV4-1 and J is TRBJ1-4; D call uncertain. The CDR3 is 14 amino acids. CDR1 is MGHRA and CDR2 is YSYEKL in the germline V gene. V was trimmed by 4 bases and J by 8 bases, leaving 14 bases between them. The CDR3 sequence: CASSPRGFGEKLFF. For the CDR3, the DNA is TGCGCCAGCAGCCCCCGGGGTTTCGGGGAAAAACTGTTTTTT.

This sequence joins TRBV5-1 and TRBJ1-1, with D unclear. The CDR3 has 15 residues. Germline V gene data show CDR1 as SGHRS and CDR2 as YFSETQ. Deletions cut 0 bases from V and 0 bases from J, with 9 bases between. This chain's CDR3 is CASSLAGFLNTEAFF. The DNA of the CDR3 is TGCGCCAGCAGCTTGGCGGGGTTTCTGAACACTGAAGCTTTCTTT.

The rearrangement links TRBV4-2 to TRBJ2-1; 7 positions agree with TRBD1. The CDR3 spans 17 residues. CDR1 LGHNA and CDR2 YNFKEQ come from the germline V gene. The V and J ends lost 0 bases and 4 bases, in that order; junction bases with no gene match: 9. As DNA, the CDR3 is TGTGCCAGCAGCCAAGAGTGGCCGGGACAGAATTACAATGAGCAGTTCTTC. As protein: CASSQEWPGQNYNEQFF.

V is TRBV7-9 and J is TRBJ1-2, with 9 bases matching TRBD1. J lost 8 bases, V lost 4 bases, and 11 bases had no gene match. The germline V gene encodes CDR1 SEHNR and CDR2 FQNEAQ (reference sequence). The CDR3 has 15 residues. CDR3 in amino acids: CASSSETGGRGGYTF. CDR3 DNA sequence: TGTGCCAGCAGCTCCGAAACAGGGGGCCGGGGGGGCTACACCTTC.

This chain joins TRBV7-9 and TRBJ2-7, with 7 bases matching TRBD1. Looked up from germline, CDR1 is SEHNR and CDR2 is FQNEAQ (reference sequence). This CDR3 region has 14 residues. Trimming took 5 bases from V and 3 from J; bases not matched to a gene: 7. The chain's CDR3 is CASSPRQGVYEQYF. CDR3 bases: TGTGCCAGCAGCCCCCGGCAGGGGGTCTACGAGCAGTACTTC.

J is TRBJ2-7 and V is TRBV7-9; D ambiguous. The CDR3 is 14 amino acids. V was shortened by 2 bases and J by 0 bases, with 8 bases between the two germline ends. Germline-derived CDR1 and CDR2 are SEHNR and FQNEAQ (reference sequence). The CDR3 is CASSLIGGSYEQYF. The CDR3 nucleotides read TGTGCCAGCAGCTTAATCGGCGGCTCCTACGAGCAGTACTTC.

The rearrangement joins TRBV30 to TRBJ1-6, with a possible D match to TRBD1 (6 bases). CDR3 length: 16 amino acids. In germline, CDR1 is GTSNPN, CDR2 SVGIG (reference sequence). Trimming cost V 2 bases and J 0 bases, with 11 bases left between them. The CDR3 bases are TGTGCCTGGAGTAAGCTAGGGGGCTCCTATAATTCACCCCTCCACTTT. The encoded protein is CAWSKLGGSYNSPLHF.

V usage is TRBV6-6 and J usage is TRBJ2-1; the match to TRBD2 covers 7 bases. Trimming at V came to 0 bases and at J to 8 bases, leaving 10 bases not matched to a gene. This CDR3 contains 16 residues. Looked up from germline, CDR1 is MNHNY and CDR2 is SVGAGI (reference sequence). The CDR3 loop reads CASSYSSPGTTDEQFF. The CDR3 coding sequence is TGTGCCAGCAGTTACTCGAGCCCGGGGACTACCGATGAGCAGTTCTTC.

The chain combines TRBV6-6 with TRBJ2-3; D gene uncertain. The germline V gene has CDR1 MNHNY and CDR2 SVGAGI (reference sequence). The CDR3 covers 15 residues. V was trimmed by 2 bases and J by 0 bases, leaving 9 bases between them. The CDR3 DNA follows: TGTGCCAGCAGTTACAGGCCAGGTAGCACAGATACGCAGTATTTT. Translated: CASSYRPGSTDTQYF.

V and J are TRBV7-2 and TRBJ2-4; weak D call: TRBD2 (5 bases). Looked up from germline, CDR1 is SGHTA and CDR2 is FQGNSA. The CDR3 spans 16 residues. V was cut by 1 base and J by 0 bases, with 10 bases left in between. The CDR3 loop reads CASSLEGGLAKNIQYF. DNA of the CDR3: TGTGCCAGCAGCTTAGAGGGCGGACTAGCCAAAAACATTCAGTACTTC.

The rearrangement joins TRBV6-1 to TRBJ1-1, with a tentative D call TRBD1 (5 bases). The CDR3 length is 12 residues. Germline V gives CDR1 MNHNS, CDR2 SASEGT. V was shortened by 4 bases and J by 8 bases, with 11 bases between the two germline ends. This chain's CDR3 is CASSGWGVEAFF. The CDR3 DNA reads TGTGCCAGCAGTGGATGGGGGGTGGAAGCTTTCTTT.

The chain employs TRBV4-3 and TRBJ2-7; 7 bases map to TRBD1. Germline V gene data show CDR1 as LGHNA and CDR2 as YSLEER. Trimming took 0 bases from V and 1 from J; bases not matched to a gene: 6. The CDR3 is made up of 16 amino acids. CDR3 bases: TGCGCCAGCAGCCAAGATCTGGGGACAGCTTCCTACGAGCAGTACTTC. Translated, it gives CASSQDLGTASYEQYF.

V and J are TRBV4-1 and TRBJ2-7; 8 bases fit TRBD1. The CDR3 extends over 14 amino acids. Germline V gene sequence: CDR1 MGHRA, CDR2 YSYEKL. J was trimmed by 3 bases and V by 4 bases; bases with no gene match: 5. In nucleotides, the CDR3 is TGCGCCAGCAGCCTCAGGGACAGGAACTACGAGCAGTACTTC. This codes for CASSLRDRNYEQYF.

J is TRBJ2-7 and V is TRBV6-6, with D hard to call. There are 12 residues in the CDR3. Per germline, CDR1 MNHNY and CDR2 SVGAGI (reference sequence). Trimming shortened V by 2 bases and J by 7 bases, and 9 bases separated the two germline ends. The CDR3 DNA reads as TGTGCCAGCAGTTACAGCCCCGCTGAGCAGTACTTC. Residues: CASSYSPAEQYF.

DNA for the CDR3: TGTGCCTGGAATTCAGGGAACCCTTACGAGCAGTACTTC. Translating it yields CAWNSGNPYEQYF. The genes are TRBV30 and TRBJ2-7; a possible D gene is TRBD1 (5 bases). V was pared by 4 bases and J by 4 bases, with 14 bases between. The germline V gene has CDR1 GTSNPN and CDR2 SVGIG (reference sequence). CDR3 length: 13 residues.

The chain couples TRBV15 to TRBJ1-1; D is undetermined. CDR3 size: 13 residues. Trimming pared 4 bases from V and 1 base from J, leaving 7 bases between. Germline CDR1 and CDR2: LNHNV and YYDKDF (reference sequence). Here the CDR3 DNA reads TGTGCCACCAGCACACATCAGAACACTGAAGCTTTCTTT. This sequence encodes CATSTHQNTEAFF.

The V and J genes are TRBV19 and TRBJ2-7; 9 bases fit TRBD2. V lost 10 bases and J lost 5; bases outside the gene matches: 9. Germline values: CDR1 LNHDA, CDR2 SQIVND (reference sequence). The CDR3 covers 13 residues. In DNA, the CDR3 is TGTGCCACCCAAGAGCGGGAGGTCCACGAGCAGTACTTC. This encodes CATQEREVHEQYF.

The chain has TRBV7-2 and TRBJ2-7, with D perhaps TRBD2 (6 bases). The germline V gene has CDR1 SGHTA and CDR2 FQGNSA. CDR3 size: 14 residues. V shed 5 bases and J shed 0 bases, with 11 bases lying between them. CDR3 residues: CASSRDWSSYEQYF. CDR3 nucleotide sequence: TGTGCCAGCAGCCGGGACTGGAGCTCCTACGAGCAGTACTTC.

The chain has TRBV4-3 and TRBJ2-4; a possible D gene is TRBD1 (5 bases). V was pared by 0 bases and J by 1 base, with 13 bases between. The V gene's germline CDR1 is LGHNA and CDR2 YSLEER. The CDR3 covers 17 residues. CDR3 in DNA: TGCGCCAGCAGCCAAGATGGACCCAGGGCCGCCAAAAACATTCAGTACTTC. Translated: CASSQDGPRAAKNIQYF.

The chain employs TRBV19 and TRBJ2-1; 15 bases are a match to TRBD2. Germline assignment: CDR1 LNHDA and CDR2 SQIVND (reference sequence). The CDR3 runs to 19 residues. Trimming cost V 5 bases and J 5 bases; bases outside gene matches: 13. Here the CDR3 reads CASSGKGLAGGRSNNEQFF. The CDR3 nucleotides read TGTGCCAGTAGTGGGAAGGGACTAGCGGGAGGCCGATCAAACAATGAGCAGTTCTTC.

The rearrangement uses TRBV7-7 and TRBJ2-2; 8 positions match TRBD2. CDR3 length: 19 amino acids. CDR1 is SSHAT and CDR2 is FNYEAQ in the germline V gene (reference sequence). J was trimmed by 0 bases and V by 5 bases; bases with no gene match: 14. CDR3 protein: CASSPAARTSLSNTGELFF. The CDR3 region has the DNA TGTGCCAGCAGCCCCGCGGCGAGGACTAGCCTATCGAACACCGGGGAGCTGTTTTTT.

This rearrangement joins TRBV5-1 to TRBJ2-7, with D perhaps TRBD2 (5 bases). This CDR3 contains 12 residues. Trimming removed 4 bases at V and 2 bases at J, with 7 bases between. Germline lookup yields CDR1 SGHRS and CDR2 YFSETQ. CDR3 amino acids: CASSRDAYEQYF. Here the CDR3 DNA reads TGCGCCAGCAGCCGGGATGCCTACGAGCAGTACTTC.

The genes are TRBV4-3 and TRBJ2-2; D is perhaps TRBD2 (6 bases). The CDR3 totals 16 residues. The V and J ends lost 6 bases and 0 bases respectively, with 14 bases between them. Looked up from germline, CDR1 is LGHNA and CDR2 is YSLEER. This CDR3 reads CASRPRTGANTGELFF. As DNA, the CDR3 is TGCGCCAGCAGACCCAGGACGGGGGCGAACACCGGGGAGCTGTTTTTT.

The chain couples TRBV7-9 to TRBJ1-2; D not certain. The CDR3 covers 11 residues. Germline CDR1 and CDR2: SEHNR and FQNEAQ (reference sequence). Trimming took 3 bases from V and 13 from J, leaving 12 bases between them. As DNA, the CDR3 is TGTGCCAGCAGCTTGGAGGCCCTTGTCACCTTC. Translated, it gives CASSLEALVTF.

This chain joins TRBV6-6 and TRBJ2-3, with 10 bases fitting TRBD2. CDR3 size: 16 residues. Unmatched junction bases numbered 12, after V lost 9 bases and J lost 3 bases. Looked up from germline, CDR1 is MNHNY and CDR2 is SVGAGI (reference sequence). Here the CDR3 reads CASSKAGGPRTDTQYF. The CDR3 DNA follows: TGTGCCAGTTCGAAAGCGGGAGGGCCGAGGACAGATACGCAGTATTTT.

V usage is TRBV5-1 and J usage is TRBJ1-2, with 8 bases matching TRBD1. The CDR3 has 14 residues. Germline V lookup: CDR1 SGHRS, CDR2 YFSETQ. With V trimmed by 2 bases and J by 5 bases, 5 bases remained unmatched. The CDR3 DNA follows: TGCGCCAGCAGCTTAACAGGGGGTGAATATGGCTACACCTTC. Translated: CASSLTGGEYGYTF.

V usage is TRBV18 and J usage is TRBJ2-3; 12 bases are a match to TRBD2. The J segment lost 0 bases and the V segment lost 3 bases, leaving 1 base of the junction unmatched. CDR3 size: 16 residues. In germline, CDR1 is KGHSH, CDR2 LQKENI. The CDR3 loop reads CASSPLAGGSTDTQYF. As DNA, the CDR3 is TGTGCCAGCTCACCCCTAGCGGGAGGGAGCACAGATACGCAGTATTTT.

The chain is built from TRBV6-5 and TRBJ2-7; possibly TRBD1 for D (6 bases). Germline V gene sequence: CDR1 MNHEY, CDR2 SVGAGI. This CDR3 has 14 amino acids. Trimming cost V 5 bases and J 4 bases, with 15 bases left between them. This CDR3 reads CASSRQASLYEQYF. Here the CDR3 DNA reads TGTGCCAGCAGTCGACAGGCTTCCCTTTACGAGCAGTACTTC.

The chain couples TRBV7-9 to TRBJ2-5; D perhaps matches TRBD1 (5 bases). There are 15 residues in the CDR3. Germline CDR1 and CDR2: SEHNR and FQNEAQ (reference sequence). V shed 1 base and J shed 4 bases, with 13 bases lying between them. CDR3 sequence reads: CASSLGETASETQYF. In nucleotides, the CDR3 is TGTGCCAGCAGCTTAGGAGAGACAGCTTCAGAGACCCAGTACTTC.

The chain employs TRBV19 and TRBJ2-7; D possibly corresponds to TRBD2 (5 bases). This CDR3 has 13 amino acids. Germline CDR1 LNHDA, CDR2 SQIVND (reference sequence). V was clipped by 3 bases and J by 6 bases, with 12 bases between them. The CDR3 bases are TGTGCCAGTAGTATGTACGGGGAAGGCGAGCAGTACTTC. Its translation: CASSMYGEGEQYF.